This TCR beta chain was documented in a study of blood T cell repertoires in COVID-19. On the study more broadly: Acute and convalescent COVID-19 samples came from the United States, Italy and Spain. T cells, B-cell-depleted T cells, or PBMCs supplied cDNA or gDNA.

In this sample, this clone turned up a few times. Germline V gene data show CDR1 as LGHDT and CDR2 as YNNKEL (reference sequence). This CDR3 comprises 13 residues. Trimming left V 3 bases short and J 1 base short, with 6 bases between. As handled by the study authors: Nucleated cell number was recorded as an estimate derived from reference gene primer amplification. The method was immunoSEQ multiplex PCR; TCRdb's version includes in-frame clones alone and lacks a portion of them. That table supplies the V and J calls and clone size; D and trimming were determined from the DNA. Among approximately 97,000 clones listed, less than 95% were seen once.

The specimen sequenced was peripheral blood. The V and J genes are TRBV3-1 (or the pseudogene TRBV3-2) and TRBJ1-1; D is uncertain. The TCR comes from a man between 60 and 75 years old with acute or convalescent COVID-19. The CDR3 sequence: CASSHGGNTEAFF. The CDR3 DNA is TGTGCCAGCAGCCACGGTGGGAACACTGAAGCTTTCTTT.